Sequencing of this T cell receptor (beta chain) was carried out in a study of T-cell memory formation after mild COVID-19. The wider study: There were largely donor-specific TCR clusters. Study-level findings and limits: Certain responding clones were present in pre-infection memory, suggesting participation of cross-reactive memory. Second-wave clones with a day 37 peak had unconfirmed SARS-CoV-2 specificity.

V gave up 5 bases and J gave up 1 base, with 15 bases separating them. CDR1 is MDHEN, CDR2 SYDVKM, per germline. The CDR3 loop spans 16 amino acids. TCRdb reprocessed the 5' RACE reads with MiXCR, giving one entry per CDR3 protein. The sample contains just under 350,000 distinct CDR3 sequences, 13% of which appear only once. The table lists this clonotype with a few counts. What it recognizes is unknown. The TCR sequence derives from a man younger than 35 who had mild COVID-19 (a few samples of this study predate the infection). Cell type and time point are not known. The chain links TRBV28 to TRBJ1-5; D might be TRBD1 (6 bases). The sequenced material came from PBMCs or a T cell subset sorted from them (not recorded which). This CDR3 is CASSRRGVYSNQPQHF. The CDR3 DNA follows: TGTGCCAGCAGTCGCAGGGGCGTTTACAGCAATCAGCCCCAGCATTTT.